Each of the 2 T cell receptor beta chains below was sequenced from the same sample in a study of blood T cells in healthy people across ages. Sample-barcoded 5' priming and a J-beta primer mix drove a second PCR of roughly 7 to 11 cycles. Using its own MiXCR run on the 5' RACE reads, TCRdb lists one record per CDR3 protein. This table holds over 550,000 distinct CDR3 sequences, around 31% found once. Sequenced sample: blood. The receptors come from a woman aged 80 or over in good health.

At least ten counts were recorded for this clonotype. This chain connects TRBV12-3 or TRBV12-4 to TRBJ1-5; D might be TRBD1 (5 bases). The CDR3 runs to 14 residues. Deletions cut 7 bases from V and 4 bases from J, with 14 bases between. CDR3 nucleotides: TGTGCCAGCACTTCAGGGACCTCAAATCAGCCCCAGCATTTT. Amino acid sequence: CASTSGTSNQPQHF.

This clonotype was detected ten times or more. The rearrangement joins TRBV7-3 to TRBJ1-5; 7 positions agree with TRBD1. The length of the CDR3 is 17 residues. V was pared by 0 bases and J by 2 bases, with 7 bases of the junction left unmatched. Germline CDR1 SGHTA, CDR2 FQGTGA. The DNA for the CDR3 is TGTGCCAGCAGCTTAACGAGACAGGGAATAGGCAATCAGCCCCAGCATTTT. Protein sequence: CASSLTRQGIGNQPQHF.